Below, 10 T cell receptor beta chains from the same sample are listed, as sequenced in a study of shared clonotypes between healthy human individuals. Data came from immunoSEQ multiplex PCR; TCRdb stores just in-frame clones and leaves some out. The sample carries under 600,000 clones, 95% to 98% recorded once. Naive CD8 populations comprised CD45RO-negative cells positively selected for CCR7, excluding terminally differentiated effector memory CD45RA+ cells. Sequenced material: naive CD8+ T cells sorted from blood. The receptors here all came from a man aged 25-40 years in good health.

This chain connects TRBV27 to TRBJ1-3; tentatively, D is TRBD1 (5 bases). This CDR3 is built from 15 residues. With 3 bases removed from V and 1 base from J, the gap between germline ends came to 10 bases. Per the germline V gene, CDR1 is MNHEY and CDR2 is SMNVEV (reference sequence). The CDR3 DNA sequence: TGTGCCAGCAGTTTGGGACCGCTTTCTGGAAACACCATATATTTT. It translates to CASSLGPLSGNTIYF.

The CDR3 protein is CASSTGHSNQPQHF. In DNA, the CDR3 is TGTGCCAGCAGCACCGGACACAGCAATCAGCCCCAGCATTTT. This chain uses TRBV9 with TRBJ1-5; perhaps TRBD1 as D (5 bases). Germline lookup yields CDR1 SGDLS and CDR2 YYNGEE. The CDR3 is 14 residues long. Trimming left V 4 bases short and J 1 base short, with 9 bases between.

The V call is TRBV5-1, the J call TRBJ2-2; D is unresolved. The CDR3 is made up of 16 amino acids. The V gene lost 0 bases and the J gene lost 0 bases, with 9 bases spanning the gap. CDR1 is SGHRS and CDR2 is YFSETQ in the germline V gene. CDR3 coding DNA: TGCGCCAGCAGCTTGGAGGTGGGATCGAACACCGGGGAGCTGTTTTTT. This codes for CASSLEVGSNTGELFF. Full variable domain (rest looked up from reference TRBV5-1 and TRBJ2-2): KAGVTQTPRYLIKTRGQQVTLSCSPISGHRSVSWYQQTPGQGLQFLFEYFSETQRNKGNFPGRFSGRQFSNSRSEMNVSTLELGDSALYLCASSLEVGSNTGELFFGEGSRLTVL.

V usage is TRBV30 and J usage is TRBJ2-3; D remains unclear. The V gene lost 3 bases and the J gene lost 2 bases, with 9 bases spanning the gap. CDR3 length equals 13 residues. CDR1 and CDR2 from the germline V gene are GTSNPN and SVGIG (reference sequence). The CDR3 DNA follows: TGTGCCTGGAGCACAGTTAACACAGATACGCAGTATTTT. Translating it yields CAWSTVNTDTQYF.

V is TRBV27 and J is TRBJ2-4, with D possibly being TRBD2 (5 bases). V lost 8 bases to trimming and J lost 10 bases, with 15 bases between them. Germline V gene lookup returns CDR1 MNHEY and CDR2 SMNVEV (reference sequence). The CDR3 loop spans 12 amino acids. CDR3 in amino acids: CASVNPGGIQYF. The CDR3 DNA reads as TGTGCCAGCGTTAACCCTGGAGGAATTCAGTACTTC.

The CDR3 loop is CASSPAGGQTYEQYF. CDR3 coding DNA: TGTGCCAGCAGCCCAGCTGGGGGTCAAACCTACGAGCAGTACTTC. The chain couples TRBV5-4 to TRBJ2-7; TRBD1 or TRBD2 may be the D gene (5 bases each). Between the trimmed V and J ends, which lost 4 bases and 2 bases, there was a span of 16 bases. Germline values: CDR1 SGHNT, CDR2 YYREEE (reference sequence). The CDR3 totals 15 residues.

The rearrangement uses TRBV27 and TRBJ2-1; TRBD2 matches 8 bases. With 8 bases clipped from V and 7 bases from J, the junction kept 13 bases outside the gene matches. The germline gives CDR1 MNHEY, CDR2 SMNVEV (reference sequence). This CDR3 is 15 amino acids long. CDR3 sequence: CASGRGAGVGNEQFF. Here the CDR3 DNA reads TGTGCCAGCGGGAGAGGAGCGGGAGTGGGGAATGAGCAGTTCTTC.

V gene TRBV27 combines with J gene TRBJ2-7, with 9 bases aligning to TRBD2. CDR3 length: 15 residues. The germline CDR1 and CDR2 sequences are MNHEY and SMNVEV (reference sequence). J lost 3 bases, V lost 3 bases, and 6 bases had no gene match. CDR3 in amino acids: CASSFGREGHYEQYF. The CDR3 nucleotides read TGTGCCAGCAGTTTTGGGCGGGAGGGCCACTACGAGCAGTACTTC.

The chain carries TRBV9 and TRBJ2-7; no clear D gene. Germline V gene data show CDR1 as SGDLS and CDR2 as YYNGEE. This CDR3 contains 13 residues. The germline V and J ends were trimmed by 4 bases and 5 bases, with 13 bases remaining between them. The CDR3 sequence is CASSPSLSNEQYF. For the CDR3, the DNA is TGTGCCAGCAGCCCTTCGCTTAGCAACGAGCAGTACTTC.

The chain employs TRBV29-1 and TRBJ1-2; D ambiguous. This CDR3 is built from 14 residues. Per the germline V gene, CDR1 is SQVTM and CDR2 is ANQGSEA. V was pared by 3 bases and J by 4 bases, with 15 bases between. The CDR3 region is CSVEKAQALYGYTF. The DNA of the CDR3 is TGCAGCGTTGAGAAGGCGCAGGCTCTCTATGGCTACACCTTC.